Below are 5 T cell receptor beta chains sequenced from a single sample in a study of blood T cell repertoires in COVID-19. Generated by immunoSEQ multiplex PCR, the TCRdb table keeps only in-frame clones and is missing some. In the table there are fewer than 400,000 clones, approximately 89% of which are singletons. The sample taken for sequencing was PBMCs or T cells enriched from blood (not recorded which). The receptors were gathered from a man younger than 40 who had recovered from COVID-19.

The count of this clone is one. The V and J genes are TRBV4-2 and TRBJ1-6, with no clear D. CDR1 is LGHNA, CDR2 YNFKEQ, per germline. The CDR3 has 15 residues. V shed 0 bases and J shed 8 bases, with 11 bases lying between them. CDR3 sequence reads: CASSQDFGEYSPLHF. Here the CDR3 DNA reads TGTGCCAGCAGCCAAGATTTCGGAGAGTATTCACCCCTCCACTTT.

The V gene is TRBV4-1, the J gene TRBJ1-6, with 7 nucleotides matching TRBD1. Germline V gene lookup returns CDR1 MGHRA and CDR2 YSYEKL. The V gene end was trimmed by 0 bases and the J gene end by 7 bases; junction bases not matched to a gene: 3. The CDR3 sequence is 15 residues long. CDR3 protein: CASSQDGTVNSPLHF. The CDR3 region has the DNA TGCGCCAGCAGCCAAGATGGGACAGTAAATTCACCCCTCCACTTT.

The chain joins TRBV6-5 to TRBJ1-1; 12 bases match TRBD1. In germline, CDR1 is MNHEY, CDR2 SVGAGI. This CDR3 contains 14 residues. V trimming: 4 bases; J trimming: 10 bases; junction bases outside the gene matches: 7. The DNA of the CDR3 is TGTGCCAGCAGTTCGGGACAGGGGGCTTTTACAGCTTTCTTT. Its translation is CASSSGQGAFTAFF.

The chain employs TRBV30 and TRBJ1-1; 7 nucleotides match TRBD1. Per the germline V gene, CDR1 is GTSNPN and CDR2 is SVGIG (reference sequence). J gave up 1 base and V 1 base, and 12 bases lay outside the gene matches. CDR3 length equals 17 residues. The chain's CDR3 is CAWSEVKQGQGNTEAFF. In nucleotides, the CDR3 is TGTGCCTGGAGTGAGGTAAAACAGGGGCAGGGGAACACTGAAGCTTTCTTT.

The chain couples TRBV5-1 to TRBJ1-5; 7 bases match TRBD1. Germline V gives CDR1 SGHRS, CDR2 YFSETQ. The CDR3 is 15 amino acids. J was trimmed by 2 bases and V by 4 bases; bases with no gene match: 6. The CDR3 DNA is TGCGCCAGCAGCCGCACAGGGGCGGGCAATCAGCCCCAGCATTTT. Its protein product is CASSRTGAGNQPQHF.